This paragraph covers one T cell receptor beta chain sequence. What it recognizes is unknown. TCRdb passed the reads through MiXCR, listing each CDR3 protein once. The sample has 750,000 to 950,000 distinct CDR3 sequences; under 35% are singletons. The source of the sample is a study of T cell repertoires in cytomegalovirus infection. CDR1 SQVTM and CDR2 ANQGSEA come from the germline V gene. Losses at the gene ends were 6 bases for V and 7 bases for J; bases not matched to a gene: 4. This CDR3 is 12 amino acids long. Findings of the study overall: What dominated the ex vivo response were HLA-C-restricted CMV-specific TCR beta clonotypes.

This sequence originates from a human donor in good health (CMV status not recorded). Some clones in this sample may be carry-over from other donors' samples. This chain uses TRBV29-1 with TRBJ2-2; 8 nucleotides match TRBD2. The sample consisted of cultured CD8+ T cells from PBMCs, taken from culture after CMV antigen stimulation. The CDR3 loop is CSVPGGIGELFF. The CDR3, as DNA: TGCAGCGTCCCGGGGGGGATCGGGGAGCTGTTTTTT.